Given below is one TCR beta chain in context. The target of this receptor is not known. It has no much larger one-base neighbor in the sample; base qualities were not kept. A distance of 11 bases separates the germline ends of V and J, which lose 5 bases and 6 bases respectively. Its CDR3 holds 13 amino acids, cysteine through phenylalanine. Just CDR3 DNA is preserved here, 39 bases in frame from base 1. The library was built by means of the immunoSEQ multiplex PCR assay. Held by TCRdb, this immuneACCESS table contains in-frame sequences only and omits some clones. Under half of the omission traces to an unresolved V gene where checked; the cause of the rest is unknown. This sample holds 110,000 to 150,000 clones; around nine tenths were observed only once. The top ten clonotypes cover around 4.6% of the sample. The data originate from a study of control samples from healthy donors and cancer patients (dated by TCRdb to about 2020).

The sequence came from a man aged 30 to 39 in good health. The specimen sequenced was blood. Here the chain combines TRBV12-3 or TRBV12-4 and TRBJ2-1; too little of a D gene remains to name it. For the CDR3, the sequence is CASSPPILNEQFF. Here is the DNA: TGTGCCAGCAGTCCACCGATCCTCAATGAGCAGTTCTTC.